This T cell receptor beta chain was identified in a study of vaccination and CD4 T cells after COVID-19. Across the study: The stimulating agents, overlapping spike peptides, came from SARS-CoV-2, HCoV-NL63, HCoV-OC43 and HCoV-229E.

The Oncomine TCR Beta short-read assay generated sequence data from the DNA of cultured CD4+ T cells. The genomic DNA was obtained from cultured CD4+ T cells by extraction with the QIAamp micro DNA kit. TCRdb ran MiXCR on the PCR reads and lists one entry per CDR3 protein. This sample has roughly 13,000 distinct CDR3 sequences, with under 60% found just once. The CDR3 covers 11 residues. The V and J ends lost 11 bases and 5 bases respectively, with 13 bases between them. Germline V gene data show CDR1 as WSHSY and CDR2 as SAAADI. As to this clonotype: Its cognate antigen is unknown.

The treatment was: roughly 10-day PBMC culture with coronavirus spike peptide pools or control peptides (ViraFEST assay). Study conclusions and caveats: The researchers studied relatively few convalescent patients and omitted early post-infection timepoints.

The receptor's source is a human donor who had recovered from COVID-19. The genes are TRBV10-2 and TRBJ2-7; weak D call: TRBD1 (6 bases). Sequencing was done on a sample of CD4+ T cells from blood, cultured in vitro. CDR3 in DNA: TGCGCCTCTAATCAGGGGCACGAGCAGTACTTC. This translates into CASNQGHEQYF.